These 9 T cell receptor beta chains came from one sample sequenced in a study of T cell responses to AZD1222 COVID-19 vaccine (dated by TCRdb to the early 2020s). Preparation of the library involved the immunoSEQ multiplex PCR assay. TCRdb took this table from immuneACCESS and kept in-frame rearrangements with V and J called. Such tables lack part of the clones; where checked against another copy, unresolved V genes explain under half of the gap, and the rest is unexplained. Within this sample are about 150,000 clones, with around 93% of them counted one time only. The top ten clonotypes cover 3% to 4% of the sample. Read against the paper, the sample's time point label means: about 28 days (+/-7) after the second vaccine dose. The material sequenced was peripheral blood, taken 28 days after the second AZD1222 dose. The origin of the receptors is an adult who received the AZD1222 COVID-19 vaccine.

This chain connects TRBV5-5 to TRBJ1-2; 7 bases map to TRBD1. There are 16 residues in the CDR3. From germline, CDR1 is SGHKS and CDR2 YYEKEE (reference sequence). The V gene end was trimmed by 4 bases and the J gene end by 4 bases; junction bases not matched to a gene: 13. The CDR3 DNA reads TGTGCCAGCAGCGGAGGGACAGTCGGAATTACCTATGGCTACACCTTC. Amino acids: CASSGGTVGITYGYTF.

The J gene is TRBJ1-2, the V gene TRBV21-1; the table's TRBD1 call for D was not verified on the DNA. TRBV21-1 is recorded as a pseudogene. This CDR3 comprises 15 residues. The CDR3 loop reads CASHTGRQQYYGYTF. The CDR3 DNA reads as TGTGCCAGTCACACCGGTCGACAGCAATACTATGGCTACACCTTC.

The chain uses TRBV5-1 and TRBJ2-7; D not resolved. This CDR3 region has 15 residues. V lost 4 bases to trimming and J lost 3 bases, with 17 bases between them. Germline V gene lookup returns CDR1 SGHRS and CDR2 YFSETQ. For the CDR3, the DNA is TGCGCCAGCAGCCTCGACCCGGCGAATATCTACGAGCAGTACTTC. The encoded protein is CASSLDPANIYEQYF.

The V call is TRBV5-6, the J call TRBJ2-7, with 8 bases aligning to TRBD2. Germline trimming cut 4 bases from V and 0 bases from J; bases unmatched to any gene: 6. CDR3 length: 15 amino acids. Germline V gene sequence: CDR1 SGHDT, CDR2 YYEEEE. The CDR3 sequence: CASSLGLAGSYEQYF. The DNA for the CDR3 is TGTGCCAGCAGCCTGGGGCTAGCGGGCTCCTACGAGCAGTACTTC.

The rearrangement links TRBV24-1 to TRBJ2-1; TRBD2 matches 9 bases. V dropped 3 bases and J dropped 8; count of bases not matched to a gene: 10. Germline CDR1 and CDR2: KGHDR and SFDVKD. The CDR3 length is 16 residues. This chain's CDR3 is CATSDPGSGSSYEQFF. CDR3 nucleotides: TGTGCCACCAGTGATCCCGGTAGCGGGAGTAGCTATGAGCAGTTCTTC.

CDR3 residues: CASSYWGTEAGGTEAFF. In nucleotides, the CDR3 is TGCGCCAGCAGCTATTGGGGGACCGAAGCGGGAGGTACTGAAGCTTTCTTT. The chain has TRBV5-1 and TRBJ1-1, with D tentatively TRBD1 (5 bases). V was cut by 3 bases and J by 5 bases, with 23 bases left in between. The CDR3 has 17 amino acids. Germline V gene sequence: CDR1 SGHRS, CDR2 YFSETQ.

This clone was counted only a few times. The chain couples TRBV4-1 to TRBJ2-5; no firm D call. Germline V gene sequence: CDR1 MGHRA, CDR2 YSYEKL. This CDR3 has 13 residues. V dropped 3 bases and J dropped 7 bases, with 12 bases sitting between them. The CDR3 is CASSHTDDGTQYF. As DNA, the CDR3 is TGCGCCAGCAGCCATACAGATGATGGGACCCAGTACTTC.

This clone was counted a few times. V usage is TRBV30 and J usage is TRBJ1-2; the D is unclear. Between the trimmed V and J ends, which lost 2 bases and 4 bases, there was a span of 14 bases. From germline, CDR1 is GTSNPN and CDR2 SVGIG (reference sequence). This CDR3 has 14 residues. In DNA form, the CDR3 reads TGTGCCTGGAGTCCAATGGGGTCCCGCTATGGCTACACCTTC. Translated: CAWSPMGSRYGYTF.

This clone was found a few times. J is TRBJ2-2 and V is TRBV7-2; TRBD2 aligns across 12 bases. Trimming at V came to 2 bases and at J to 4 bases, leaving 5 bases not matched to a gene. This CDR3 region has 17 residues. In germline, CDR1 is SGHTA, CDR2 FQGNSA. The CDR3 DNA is TGTGCCAGCAGCTTAAGTCTAGCGGGAGGGGCCACCGGGGAGCTGTTTTTT. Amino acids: CASSLSLAGGATGELFF.